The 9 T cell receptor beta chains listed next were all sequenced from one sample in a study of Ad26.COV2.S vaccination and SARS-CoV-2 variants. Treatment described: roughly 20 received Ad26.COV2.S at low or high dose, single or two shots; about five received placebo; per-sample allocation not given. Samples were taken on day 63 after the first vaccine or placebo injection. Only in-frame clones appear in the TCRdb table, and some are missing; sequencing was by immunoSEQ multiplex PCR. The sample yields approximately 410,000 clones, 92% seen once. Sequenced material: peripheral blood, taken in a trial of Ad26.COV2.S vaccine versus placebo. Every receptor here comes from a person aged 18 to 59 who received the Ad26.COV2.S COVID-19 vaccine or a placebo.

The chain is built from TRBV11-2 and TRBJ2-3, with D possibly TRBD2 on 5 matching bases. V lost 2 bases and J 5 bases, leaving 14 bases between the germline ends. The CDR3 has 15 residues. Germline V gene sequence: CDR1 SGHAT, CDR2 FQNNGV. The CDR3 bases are TGTGCCAGCAGCTTACGGACGGGGAGCGTAGATACGCAGTATTTT. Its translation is CASSLRTGSVDTQYF.

Here the CDR3 DNA reads TGTGCCACCAGCAGCAGCTCTGGGGCCAACGTCCTGACTTTC. Its translation: CATSSSSGANVLTF. The chain joins TRBV15 to TRBJ2-6; D is unclear. There are 14 residues in the CDR3. CDR1 and CDR2 from the germline V gene are LNHNV and YYDKDF (reference sequence). V was clipped by 3 bases and J by 0 bases, with 3 bases between them.

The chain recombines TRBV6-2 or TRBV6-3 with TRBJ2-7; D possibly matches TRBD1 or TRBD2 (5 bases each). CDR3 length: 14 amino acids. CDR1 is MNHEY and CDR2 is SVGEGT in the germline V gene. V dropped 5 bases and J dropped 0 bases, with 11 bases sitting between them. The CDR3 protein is CASSGDGSSYEQYF. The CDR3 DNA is TGTGCCAGCAGTGGGGACGGAAGCTCCTACGAGCAGTACTTC.

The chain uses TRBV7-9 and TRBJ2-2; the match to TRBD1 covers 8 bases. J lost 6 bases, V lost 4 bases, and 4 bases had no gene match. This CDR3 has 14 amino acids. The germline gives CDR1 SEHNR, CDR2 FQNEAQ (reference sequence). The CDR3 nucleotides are TGTGCCAGCAGCTCCAGGGGGCGTCCCGGGGAGCTGTTTTTT. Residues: CASSSRGRPGELFF.

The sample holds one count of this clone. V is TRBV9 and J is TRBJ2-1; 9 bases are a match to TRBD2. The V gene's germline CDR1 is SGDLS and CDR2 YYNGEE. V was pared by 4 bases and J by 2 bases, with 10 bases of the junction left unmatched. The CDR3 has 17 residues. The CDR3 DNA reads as TGTGCCAGCAGCCCAAAGAGACTAGCGGCCCCCTACAATGAGCAGTTCTTC. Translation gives CASSPKRLAAPYNEQFF.

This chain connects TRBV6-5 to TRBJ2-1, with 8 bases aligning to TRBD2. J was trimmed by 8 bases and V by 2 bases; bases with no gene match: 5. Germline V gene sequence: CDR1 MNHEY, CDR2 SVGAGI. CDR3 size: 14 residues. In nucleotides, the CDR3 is TGTGCCAGCAGTTACCCGGGGGGGCTGCATGAGCAGTTCTTC. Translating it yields CASSYPGGLHEQFF.

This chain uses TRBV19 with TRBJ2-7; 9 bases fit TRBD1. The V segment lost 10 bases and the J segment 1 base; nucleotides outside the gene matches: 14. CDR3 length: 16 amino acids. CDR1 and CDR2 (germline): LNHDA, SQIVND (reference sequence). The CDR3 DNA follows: TGTGCCACCCGGAGAATGGGACAGGGACTTTCCTACGAGCAGTACTTC. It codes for CATRRMGQGLSYEQYF.

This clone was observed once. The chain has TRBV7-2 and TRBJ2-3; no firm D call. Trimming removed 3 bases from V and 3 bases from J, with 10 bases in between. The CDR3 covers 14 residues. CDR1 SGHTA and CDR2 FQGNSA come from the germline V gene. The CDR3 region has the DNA TGTGCCAGCAGCTTCGCGACAAGAACAGATACGCAGTATTTT. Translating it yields CASSFATRTDTQYF.

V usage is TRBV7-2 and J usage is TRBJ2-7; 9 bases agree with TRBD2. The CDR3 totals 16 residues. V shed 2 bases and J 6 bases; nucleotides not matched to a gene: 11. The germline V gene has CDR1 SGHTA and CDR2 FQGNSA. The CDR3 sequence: CASSLRGGGARIEQYF. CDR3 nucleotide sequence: TGTGCCAGCAGCTTACGGGGCGGGGGGGCGCGGATCGAGCAGTACTTC. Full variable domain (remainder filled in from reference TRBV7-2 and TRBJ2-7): GAGVSQSPSNKVTEKGKDVELRCDPISGHTALYWYRQSLGQGLEFLIYFQGNSAPDKSGLPSDRFSAERTGGSVSTLTIQRTQQEDSAVYLCASSLRGGGARIEQYFGPGTRLTVT.